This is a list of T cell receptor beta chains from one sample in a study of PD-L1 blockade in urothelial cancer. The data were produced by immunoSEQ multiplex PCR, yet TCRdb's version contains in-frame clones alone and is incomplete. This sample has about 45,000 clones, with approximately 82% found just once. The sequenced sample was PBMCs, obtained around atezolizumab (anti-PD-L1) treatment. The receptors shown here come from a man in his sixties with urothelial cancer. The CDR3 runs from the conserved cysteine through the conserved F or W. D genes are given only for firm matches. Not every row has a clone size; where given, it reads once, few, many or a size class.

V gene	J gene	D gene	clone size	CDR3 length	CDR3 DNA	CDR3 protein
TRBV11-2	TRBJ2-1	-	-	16	TGTGCCAGCAGCTTAGAGGCGGGCGCCTCCTACAATGAGCAGTTCTTC	CASSLEAGASYNEQFF
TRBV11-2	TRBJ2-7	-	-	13	TGTGCCAGCAGCTATGGGGGGACCTACGAGCAGTACTTC	CASSYGGTYEQYF
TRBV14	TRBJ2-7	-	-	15	TGTGCCAGCAGCGTTACCAGGGCAGGGTCAGGCGAGCAGTACTTC	CASSVTRAGSGEQYF
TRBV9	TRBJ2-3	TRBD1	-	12	TGTGCCAGCAGCGTACTCAGGGGGACGCAGTATTTT	CASSVLRGTQYF
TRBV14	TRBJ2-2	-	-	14	TGTGCCAGCAGCCAAGTGGGGGGAACCGGGGAGCTGTTTTTT	CASSQVGGTGELFF
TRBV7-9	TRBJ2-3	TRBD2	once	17	TGTGCCAGCAGCTCAGGGACTAGCGGGGGACGCACAGATACGCAGTATTTT	CASSSGTSGGRTDTQYF
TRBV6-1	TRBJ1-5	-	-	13	TGTGCCAGCAACATACGAGAGGGCGGGCCCCAGCATTTT	CASNIREGGPQHF
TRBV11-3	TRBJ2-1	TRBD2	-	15	TGTGCCAGCAGCTTTAGGGAGGGATCCTACAATGAGCAGTTCTTC	CASSFREGSYNEQFF
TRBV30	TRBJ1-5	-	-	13	TGTGCCTGGAGTGTACAGGAGAATCAGCCCCAGCATTTT	CAWSVQENQPQHF
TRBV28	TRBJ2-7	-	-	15	TGTGCCAGCAGTTTAGACACCCCTCCCGTCTACGAGCAGTACTTC	CASSLDTPPVYEQYF
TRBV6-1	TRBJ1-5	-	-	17	TGTGCCAGCAGTGCTTTTGGTGCGGATTCGGGCAATCAGCCCCAGCATTTT	CASSAFGADSGNQPQHF
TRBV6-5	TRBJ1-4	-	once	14	TGTGCATCGTCGGGGGGCCGAAAATACGAAAAACTGTTTTTT	CASSGGRKYEKLFF
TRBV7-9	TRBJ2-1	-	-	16	TGTGCCAGCAGCTTAGGAAGATGGAGCTCCTACAATGAGCAGTTCTTC	CASSLGRWSSYNEQFF
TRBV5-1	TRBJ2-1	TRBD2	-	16	TGCGCCAGCAGCTTGGGTGGGACTAGCGGGAGGTATGAGCAGTTCTTC	CASSLGGTSGRYEQFF
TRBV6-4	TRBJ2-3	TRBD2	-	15	TGTGCCAGCGCCCTCGGGACTAGCGGGAGTGATACGCAGTATTTT	CASALGTSGSDTQYF
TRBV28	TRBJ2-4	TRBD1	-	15	TGTGCCAGCAGCGGGACAGGGGGCACCAAAAACATTCAGTACTTC	CASSGTGGTKNIQYF
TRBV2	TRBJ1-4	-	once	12	TGTGCCAGCAGTGAAGCGCTTTGGAGCCGCTTTTTT	CASSEALWSRFF
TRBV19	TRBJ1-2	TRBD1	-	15	TGTGCCAGTAGTATGGGGACAGGGGGACTCCTTGGCTACACCTTC	CASSMGTGGLLGYTF
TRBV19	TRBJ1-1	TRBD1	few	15	TGTGCCAGTAGTAGGCGGACAGGGATGGGCACTGAAGCTTTCTTT	CASSRRTGMGTEAFF
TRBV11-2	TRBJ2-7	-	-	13	TGTGCCAGCAGCTTCGGTCATACCTACGAGCAGTACTTC	CASSFGHTYEQYF
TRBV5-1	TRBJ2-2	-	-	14	TGCGCCAGCAGCACTGGACAGCACACCGGGGAGCTGTTTTTT	CASSTGQHTGELFF
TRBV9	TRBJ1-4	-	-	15	TGTGCCAGCAGCATATCAGGGGCGACTAATGAAAAACTGTTTTTT	CASSISGATNEKLFF
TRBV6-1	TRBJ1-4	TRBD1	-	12	TGTGCCAGCAGCAGACAGGGTGTAAAACTGTTTTTT	CASSRQGVKLFF
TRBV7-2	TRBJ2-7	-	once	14	TGTGCCAGCAGCCTGCCCAACCGCTCGGGCGAGCAGTACTTC	CASSLPNRSGEQYF
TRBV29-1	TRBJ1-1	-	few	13	TGCAGCGTTGAAATACAGATGAACACTGAAGCTTTCTTT	CSVEIQMNTEAFF
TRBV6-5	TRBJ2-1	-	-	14	TGTGCCAGCAGGTTCTTACAGGGAAGGGTCGAGCAGTTCTTC	CASRFLQGRVEQFF
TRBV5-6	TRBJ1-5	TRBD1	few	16	TGTGCCAGCAGCCCGGGACAGGGGAAGAGCAATCAGCCCCAGCATTTT	CASSPGQGKSNQPQHF
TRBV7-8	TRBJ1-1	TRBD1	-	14	TGTGCCAGCAGCTTAGCGGGACAGGGTGCTGAAGCTTTCTTT	CASSLAGQGAEAFF
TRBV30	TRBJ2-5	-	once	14	TGTGCCTGGAGTTGGGCTAGCGTTCAAGAGACCCAGTACTTC	CAWSWASVQETQYF
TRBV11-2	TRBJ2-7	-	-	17	TGTGCCAGCAGCTTAGATAAGGTTTGGGGCAACTCCTACGAGCAGTACTTC	CASSLDKVWGNSYEQYF
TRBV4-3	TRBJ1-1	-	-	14	TGCGCCAGCAGCCCCGGGACTGGGAACACTGAAGCTTTCTTT	CASSPGTGNTEAFF
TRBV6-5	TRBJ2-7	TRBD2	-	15	TGTGCCAGCAGCCCCACTAGCGGGGGAACTTACGAGCAGTACTTC	CASSPTSGGTYEQYF
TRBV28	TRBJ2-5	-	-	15	TGTGCCAGCAAACTCCAGACCGGAGGTACAGAGACCCAGTACTTC	CASKLQTGGTETQYF
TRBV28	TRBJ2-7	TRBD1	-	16	TGTGCCAGCAGTCCCGGTGGGGGACAGGGAGGGTACGAGCAGTACTTC	CASSPGGGQGGYEQYF
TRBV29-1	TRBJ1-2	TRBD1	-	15	TGCAGCGTTGACACAGGGGGAGAGAAAGGGTATGGCTACACCTTC	CSVDTGGEKGYGYTF
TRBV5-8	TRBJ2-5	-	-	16	TGTGCCAGCAGCTTGCCTAACCCGCGGAGTCGAGAGACCCAGTACTTC	CASSLPNPRSRETQYF
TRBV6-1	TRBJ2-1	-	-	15	TGTGCCAGCACCCACTCCTTGCTAGCGCACAATGAGCAGTTCTTC	CASTHSLLAHNEQFF
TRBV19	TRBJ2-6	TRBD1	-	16	TGTGCCAGTTGGGACAGGGGAAACTCTGGGGCCAACGTCCTGACTTTC	CASWDRGNSGANVLTF
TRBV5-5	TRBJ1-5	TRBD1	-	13	TGTGCCAGCAGCTTGGGGGACAGGGGACCTCAGCATTTT	CASSLGDRGPQHF
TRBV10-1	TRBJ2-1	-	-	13	TGCGCCAGCGCTGGCGTTCAGCGCAATGAGCAGTTCTTC	CASAGVQRNEQFF
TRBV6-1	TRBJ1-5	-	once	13	TGTGCCAGCAGGGCGGGGCCTAATCAGCCCCAGCATTTT	CASRAGPNQPQHF
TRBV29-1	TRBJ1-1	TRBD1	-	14	TGCAGCGTTGGGGCGAGCAGGGGGCCCACTGAAGCTTTCTTT	CSVGASRGPTEAFF
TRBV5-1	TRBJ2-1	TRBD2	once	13	TGCGCCAGCAGCTCCCGACTAGCCAATGAGCAGTTCTTC	CASSSRLANEQFF
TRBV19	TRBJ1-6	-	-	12	TGTGCCAGTAGTTACAGGGACTCACCCCTCCACTTT	CASSYRDSPLHF